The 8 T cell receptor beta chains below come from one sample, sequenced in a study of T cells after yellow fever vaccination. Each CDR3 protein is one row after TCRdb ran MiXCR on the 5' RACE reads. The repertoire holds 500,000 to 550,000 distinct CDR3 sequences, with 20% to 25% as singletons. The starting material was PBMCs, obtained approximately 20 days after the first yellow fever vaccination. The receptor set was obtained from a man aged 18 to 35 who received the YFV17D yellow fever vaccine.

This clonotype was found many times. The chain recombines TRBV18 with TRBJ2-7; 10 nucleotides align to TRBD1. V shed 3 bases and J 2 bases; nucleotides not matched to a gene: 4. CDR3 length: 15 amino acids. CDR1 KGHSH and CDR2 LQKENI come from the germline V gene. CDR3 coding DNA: TGTGCCAGCTCACCGGGGACAGGGGTTACCTACGAGCAGTACTTC. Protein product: CASSPGTGVTYEQYF. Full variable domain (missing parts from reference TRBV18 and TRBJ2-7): NAGVMQNPRHLVRRRGQEARLRCSPMKGHSHVYWYRQLPEEGLKFMVYLQKENIIDESGMPKERFSAEFPKEGPSILRIQQVVRGDSAAYFCASSPGTGVTYEQYFGPGTRLTVT.

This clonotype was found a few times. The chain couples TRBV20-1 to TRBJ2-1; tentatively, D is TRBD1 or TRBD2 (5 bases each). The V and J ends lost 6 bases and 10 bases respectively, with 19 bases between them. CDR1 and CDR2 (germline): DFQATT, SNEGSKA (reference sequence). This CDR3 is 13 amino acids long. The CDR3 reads CSAIPRGRQEQFF. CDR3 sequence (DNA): TGCAGTGCCATACCACGGGGCCGTCAGGAGCAGTTCTTC.

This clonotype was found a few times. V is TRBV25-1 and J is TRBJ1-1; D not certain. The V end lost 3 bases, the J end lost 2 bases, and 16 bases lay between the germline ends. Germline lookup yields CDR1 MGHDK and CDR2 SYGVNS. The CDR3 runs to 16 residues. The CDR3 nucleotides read TGTGCCAGCAGTGAGGGTGGGCGTGAGGTAAACACTGAAGCTTTCTTT. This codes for CASSEGGREVNTEAFF.

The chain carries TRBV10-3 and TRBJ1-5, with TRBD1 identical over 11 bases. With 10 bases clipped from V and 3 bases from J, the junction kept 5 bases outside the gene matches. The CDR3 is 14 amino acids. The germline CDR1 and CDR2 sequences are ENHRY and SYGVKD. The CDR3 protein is CATGTGGFNQPQHF. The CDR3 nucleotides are TGTGCCACCGGGACAGGGGGATTCAATCAGCCCCAGCATTTT.

The CDR3 coding sequence is TGCGCCAGCAGGGCTAGCGGGGGGTCGGAGCAGTTCTTC. Its protein is CASRASGGSEQFF. This chain links TRBV5-1 with TRBJ2-1; TRBD2 matches at 11 bases. The length of the CDR3 is 13 residues. The germline V gene encodes CDR1 SGHRS and CDR2 YFSETQ. Germline trimming cut 5 bases from V and 10 bases from J; bases unmatched to any gene: 5.

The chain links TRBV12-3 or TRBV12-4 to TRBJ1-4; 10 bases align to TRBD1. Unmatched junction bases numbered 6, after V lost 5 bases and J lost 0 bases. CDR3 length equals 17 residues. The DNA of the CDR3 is TGTGCCAGCAGTCCGGGACAGGGGCTAGCAACTAATGAAAAACTGTTTTTT. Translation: CASSPGQGLATNEKLFF.

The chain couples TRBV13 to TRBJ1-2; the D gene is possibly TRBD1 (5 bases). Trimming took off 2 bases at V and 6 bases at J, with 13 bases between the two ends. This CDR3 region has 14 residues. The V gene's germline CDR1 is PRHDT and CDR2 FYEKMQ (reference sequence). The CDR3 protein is CASSLLQARDGYTF. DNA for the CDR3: TGTGCCAGCAGCTTATTACAGGCAAGAGATGGCTACACCTTC.

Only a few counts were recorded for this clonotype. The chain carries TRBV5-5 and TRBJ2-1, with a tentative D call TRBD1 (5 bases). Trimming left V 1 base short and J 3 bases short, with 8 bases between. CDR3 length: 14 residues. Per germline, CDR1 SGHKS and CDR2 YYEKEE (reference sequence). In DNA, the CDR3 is TGTGCCAGCAGCTTGCCAGGGTACTACAATGAGCAGTTCTTC. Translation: CASSLPGYYNEQFF.